This is a list of T cell receptor beta chains from one sample in a study of blood T cells in healthy people across ages. From the 5' RACE reads, TCRdb called clonotypes with MiXCR, one entry per CDR3 protein. This table has around 990,000 distinct CDR3 sequences, 30% to 40% appearing once. Sequencing was performed on blood. The source is a man between 18 and 35 years old in good health. Both conserved end residues are part of each CDR3. The D gene is left open where the match is weak. Only some rows state a clone size, as once, few, many or a class for expanded clones.

CDR3 length	clone size	V gene	J gene	D gene	CDR3 DNA	CDR3 protein
14	NA	TRBV20-1	TRBJ1-4	NA	TGCAGTGCTAGATGGGGCCAGGAGAATGAAAAACTGTTTTTT	CSARWGQENEKLFF
16	NA	TRBV3-1	TRBJ1-2	NA	TGTGCCAGCAGCCAAGATTTCGCAGGTGTTAACTATGGCTACACCTTC	CASSQDFAGVNYGYTF
11	NA	TRBV20-1	TRBJ1-3	NA	TGCAGTGCTAATGTTGGAAACACCATATATTTT	CSANVGNTIYF
14	NA	TRBV4-2	TRBJ1-4	TRBD1	TGTGCCGGCAGCCCACCACAGGGGAATGAAAAACTGTTTTTT	CAGSPPQGNEKLFF
14	NA	TRBV4-2	TRBJ1-2	NA	TGTGCCAGCAGCCGATCACTCCTTAACTATGGCTACACCTTC	CASSRSLLNYGYTF
16	few	TRBV7-2	TRBJ2-4	NA	TGTGCCAGCAGCTTAGTAGAAAGGGGACCCAAAAACATTCAGTACTTC	CASSLVERGPKNIQYF
14	NA	TRBV21-1	TRBJ1-5	NA	TGTGCCAGCGGGGGACTGAGATACAATCAGCCCCAGCATTTT	CASGGLRYNQPQHF
15	NA	TRBV12-3/TRBV12-4	TRBJ1-6	TRBD1	TGCGCCAGCAGCACCCTGGGACAGGGTAATTCACCCCTCCACTTT	CASSTLGQGNSPLHF
13	NA	TRBV27	TRBJ2-5	TRBD1	TGTGCCAGTCTGGGACAGGGGGAGGTTGAGCAGTACTTC	CASLGQGEVEQYF
13	few	TRBV20-1	TRBJ2-4	NA	TGCAGTGCTAGTGCAGGGGCCGAAAACATTCAGTACTTC	CSASAGAENIQYF
14	few	TRBV7-2	TRBJ1-2	NA	TGTGCCAGCAGCGTGGACAGAGCTAACTATGGCTACACCTTC	CASSVDRANYGYTF
15	NA	TRBV20-1	TRBJ2-1	TRBD2	TGCAGTGCTAGTCTACTAGCGAGAGAAGACAATGAGCAGTTCTTC	CSASLLAREDNEQFF
13	NA	TRBV27	TRBJ2-7	NA	TGTGCCAGCAGTCCCCGACAGCATTACGAGCAGTACTTC	CASSPRQHYEQYF